These 14 T cell receptor beta chains share one sample of origin, sequenced in a study of blood T cells in healthy people across ages. The use of a sample-barcoded 5' primer and a J-beta primer mix characterized a second PCR of about 7 to 12 cycles. TCRdb re-derived calls from the 5' RACE reads in MiXCR, one entry per CDR3 protein. This sample yields hundreds of thousands of distinct CDR3 sequences, of which under 70% are seen a single time; around 37% belongs to the top ten. Sequenced input: blood. These receptor sequences come from a man aged 60-69 years in good health.

The J gene is TRBJ2-5, the V gene TRBV5-1; D unclear. The CDR3 has 14 residues. Per the germline V gene, CDR1 is SGHRS and CDR2 is YFSETQ. Trimming stripped 0 bases from V and 5 bases from J, with 11 bases between. The DNA for the CDR3 is TGCGCCAGCAGCTTGGTTTCCGGGCTTGAGACCCAGTACTTC. Its protein product is CASSLVSGLETQYF.

V usage is TRBV7-7 and J usage is TRBJ2-5; 7 nucleotides agree with TRBD2. This CDR3 has 15 amino acids. Germline trimming cut 4 bases from V and 4 bases from J; bases unmatched to any gene: 9. Per the germline V gene, CDR1 is SSHAT and CDR2 is FNYEAQ (reference sequence). CDR3 in amino acids: CASSSAGGSRETQYF. CDR3 in DNA: TGTGCCAGCAGCTCTGCCGGGGGGTCCAGAGAGACCCAGTACTTC.

This chain uses TRBV5-5 with TRBJ2-1, with 9 positions matching TRBD2. The germline gives CDR1 SGHKS, CDR2 YYEKEE (reference sequence). The V segment lost 0 bases and the J segment 6 bases; nucleotides outside the gene matches: 4. The CDR3 has 15 residues. CDR3 DNA sequence: TGTGCCAGCAGCTTGGGACTAGCGGCCCTCAATGAGCAGTTCTTC. Its translation is CASSLGLAALNEQFF.

The V and J genes are TRBV6-5 and TRBJ1-1; TRBD1 matches at 11 bases. The CDR3 has 14 residues. CDR1 and CDR2 (germline): MNHEY, SVGAGI. The V segment lost 2 bases and the J segment 4 bases; nucleotides outside the gene matches: 0. The CDR3 region has the DNA TGTGCCAGCAGTTACGGACAGGGGGCCACTGAAGCTTTCTTT. It encodes CASSYGQGATEAFF.

This clonotype appeared once. The chain uses TRBV30 and TRBJ2-5; perhaps D is TRBD1 or TRBD2 (5 bases each). The CDR3 covers 15 residues. V gave up 2 bases and J gave up 3 bases, with 16 bases separating them. Per germline, CDR1 GTSNPN and CDR2 SVGIG (reference sequence). The CDR3 region has the DNA TGTGCCTGGAGTCCCCCCGGGGCTGGAAAAGAGACCCAGTACTTC. Amino acid sequence: CAWSPPGAGKETQYF. The entire variable domain, with the rest obtained from reference TRBV30 and TRBJ2-5, is as follows: SQTIHQWPATLVQPVGSPLSLECTVEGTSNPNLYWYRQAAGRGLQLLFYSVGIGQISSEVPQNLSASRPQDRQFILSSKKLLLSDSGFYLCAWSPPGAGKETQYFGPGTRLLVL.

In regard to this clonotype: The germline gene is not matched at one end of the junction; a read error may be the cause. This chain links TRBV5-1 with TRBJ2-6; D possibly corresponds to TRBD1 (5 bases). This CDR3 is 14 amino acids long. Germline lookup yields CDR1 SGHRS and CDR2 YFSETQ. The CDR3 nucleotides are TGCGCTAGCAGCAGGAATACTGGGGCCGACGTCCTGACTTTC. This encodes CASSRNTGADVLTF.

The chain carries TRBV28 and TRBJ2-1; 7 bases align to TRBD1. J lost 5 bases, V lost 6 bases, and 13 bases had no gene match. CDR1 MDHEN and CDR2 SYDVKM come from the germline V gene. This CDR3 has 16 amino acids. The CDR3 DNA reads as TGTGCCAGCAGCCCGACCGGACAGGCCACCCACAATGAGCAGTTCTTC. It codes for CASSPTGQATHNEQFF.

The chain is built from TRBV5-4 and TRBJ1-2, with D uncertain. The CDR3 extends over 15 amino acids. V was trimmed by 0 bases and J by 4 bases, leaving 13 bases between them. Germline loops: CDR1 SGHNT, CDR2 YYREEE (reference sequence). This CDR3 is CASSLVGRITYGYTF. Written as DNA, the CDR3 is TGTGCCAGCAGCTTGGTTGGCAGGATAACCTATGGCTACACCTTC.

This sequence joins TRBV4-1 and TRBJ1-2; 7 bases match TRBD1. The V gene end was trimmed by 3 bases and the J gene end by 4 bases; junction bases not matched to a gene: 2. This CDR3 is built from 13 residues. CDR1 is MGHRA, CDR2 YSYEKL, per germline. The CDR3 here is CASSQRQGYGYTF. CDR3 DNA sequence: TGCGCCAGCAGCCAGCGACAGGGCTATGGCTACACCTTC.

The chain recombines TRBV10-3 with TRBJ2-4; D is tentatively TRBD1 or TRBD2 (5 bases each). This CDR3 is 14 amino acids long. The germline V gene encodes CDR1 ENHRY and CDR2 SYGVKD. V was trimmed by 2 bases and J by 13 bases, leaving 18 bases between them. The CDR3 region has the DNA TGTGCCATCAGTGAGATTGGCAGGGAGCGAGAGCAGTACTTC. This sequence encodes CAISEIGREREQYF.

The J gene is TRBJ2-4, the V gene TRBV3-1, with D perhaps matching TRBD2 (8 bases). The assigned J gene may be wrong: the sequence end matches TRBJ2-5 better. The germline V gene encodes CDR1 LGHDT and CDR2 YNNKEL (reference sequence). The length of the CDR3 is 16 residues. CDR3 amino acids: CASSETGVAGKETQYF. CDR3 nucleotide sequence: TGTGCCAGCAGCGAAACAGGGGTAGCGGGGAAGGAGACCCAGTACTTC.

The chain is built from TRBV10-3 and TRBJ2-6; TRBD1 aligns across 8 bases. The CDR3 extends over 18 amino acids. V was clipped by 4 bases and J by 0 bases; unmatched bases: 8. Germline loops: CDR1 ENHRY, CDR2 SYGVKD. As DNA, the CDR3 is TGTGCCATCAGTGCCCGAGGACAGGGTAGCTCTGGGGCCAACGTCCTGACTTTC. It encodes CAISARGQGSSGANVLTF.

The chain uses TRBV7-9 and TRBJ2-1; possibly TRBD1 for D (6 bases). The CDR3 runs 14 residues. V was shortened by 7 bases and J by 2 bases, with 12 bases between the two germline ends. In germline, CDR1 is SEHNR, CDR2 FQNEAQ (reference sequence). The CDR3 spells CASIPQGPYNEQFF. The CDR3 DNA reads TGTGCCAGCATCCCACAGGGACCCTACAATGAGCAGTTCTTC.

This chain links TRBV7-9 with TRBJ2-7, with 9 bases aligning to TRBD2. The last part of the DNA fits TRBJ2-1 better; the J call may be wrong. Per the germline V gene, CDR1 is SEHNR and CDR2 is FQNEAQ (reference sequence). This CDR3 comprises 15 residues. The CDR3 nucleotides read TGTGCCAGCCGTCTAGCGGGGCCCTCTTACAATGAGCAGTTCTTC. It translates to CASRLAGPSYNEQFF.